Each of the 13 T cell receptor beta chains below was sequenced from the same sample in a study of metastatic and nonmetastatic thyroid tumors. TCRdb redid the clone calls on the PCR reads using MiXCR. Here the sample spans approximately 13,000 clones, about 25% being singletons. The entire patient cohort was treatment-naive prior to thyroid surgery. The sequencing input was blood. Receptor source: a female donor with papillary thyroid cancer or a benign thyroid nodule (not recorded which). Some clones in this sample may be carry-over from other donors' samples.

The chain uses TRBV28 and TRBJ2-7; TRBD2 aligns across 8 bases. V was pared by 6 bases and J by 4 bases, with 11 bases of the junction left unmatched. Germline assignment: CDR1 MDHEN and CDR2 SYDVKM. The CDR3 is made up of 15 amino acids. In nucleotides, the CDR3 is TGTGCCAGCAGGCCGGGGGGGGGGGGCAAGTACGAGCAGTACTTC. This sequence encodes CASRPGGGGKYEQYF.

By share, this clone counts as medium-sized (0.01 to 0.1%). The genes are TRBV28 and TRBJ2-7; 12 nucleotides align to TRBD2. Losses at the gene ends were 3 bases for V and 1 base for J; bases not matched to a gene: 10. Germline CDR1 is MDHEN and CDR2 is SYDVKM. There are 18 residues in the CDR3. The CDR3 here is CASSLTSGGTFLSYEQYF. In nucleotides, the CDR3 is TGTGCCAGCAGTTTGACTAGCGGGGGTACGTTTTTATCCTACGAGCAGTACTTC.

This clone ranks as medium-sized. J is TRBJ2-7 and V is TRBV10-2; 7 bases are shared with TRBD1. This CDR3 is built from 11 residues. Germline CDR1 reads WSHSY; CDR2 reads SAAADI. The junction had 0 bases not matched to a gene; V was cut back by 4 bases and J by 6 bases. CDR3 sequence: CASSAGGEQYV. CDR3 coding DNA: TGCGCCAGCAGTGCAGGGGGCGAGCAGTACGTC.

In this sample, this clone turned up a few times. J is TRBJ1-5 and V is TRBV28; D is undetermined. The CDR3 covers 15 residues. Trimming took off 5 bases at V and 6 bases at J, with 17 bases between the two ends. Germline loops: CDR1 MDHEN, CDR2 SYDVKM. The CDR3 region is CASSRPRVAGQPQHF. CDR3 coding DNA: TGTGCCAGCAGTCGCCCCCGGGTTGCAGGTCAGCCCCAGCATTTT.

In regard to this clone: One end of the junction fails to match germline, which may point to a read error. V is TRBV5-1 and J is TRBJ2-3; 10 bases match TRBD2. The CDR3 has 17 residues. Germline V CDR1 and CDR2: SGHRS, YFSETQ. CDR3 DNA: TGCGCTAGCAGCTTGGGGTCTAGCAGCGGGGGGGAAGATACGCAGTATTTT. Translated: CASSLGSSSGGEDTQYF.

This clone was observed at least ten times. This chain connects TRBV5-6 to TRBJ1-1; D unclear. Germline loops: CDR1 SGHDT, CDR2 YYEEEE. The length of the CDR3 is 11 residues. V lost 2 bases and J lost 5, with 4 bases in between. The CDR3 DNA reads as TGTGCCAGCAGCTTCAATACTGAAGCTTTCTTT. It specifies CASSFNTEAFF.

Relative to its sample, this clone is medium-sized. The chain joins TRBV6-1 to TRBJ2-7, with TRBD1 as a possible D gene (6 bases). Trimming cost V 4 bases and J 12 bases, with 19 bases left between them. Germline V gene sequence: CDR1 MNHNS, CDR2 SASEGT. This CDR3 is 13 amino acids long. This chain's CDR3 is CASSGDTPARPYF. The CDR3 coding sequence is TGTGCCAGCAGTGGGGACACTCCGGCCCGCCCGTACTTC.

In the case of this clone: Given a much more abundant clone one base away, this may be a read error. The V gene is TRBV29-1, the J gene TRBJ1-4; D gene ambiguous. The CDR3 consists of 13 residues. Germline V lookup: CDR1 SQVTM, CDR2 ANQGSEA. V lost 7 bases and J lost 8, with 17 bases in between. The CDR3 region is CSGMGWIGEKLFF. DNA for the CDR3: TGCAGCGGTATGGGGTGGATCGGAGAAAAACTGTTTTTT.

J is TRBJ2-1 and V is TRBV11-2, with no clear D. This CDR3 spans 15 amino acids. Germline lookup yields CDR1 SGHAT and CDR2 FQNNGV. Trimming left V 2 bases short and J 2 bases short, with 10 bases between. In DNA, the CDR3 is TGTGCCAGCAGCTTAATAGGAGCCGCCTACAATGAGCAGTTCTTC. As protein: CASSLIGAAYNEQFF.

At least ten counts were recorded for this clone. This chain uses TRBV11-1 with TRBJ2-2, with a tentative D call TRBD2 (6 bases). The CDR3 totals 16 residues. Trimming took 4 bases from V and 0 from J, leaving 12 bases between them. CDR1 and CDR2 from the germline V gene are SGHAT and FQDESV (reference sequence). The CDR3: CASSSYGEANTGELFF. CDR3 nucleotide sequence: TGTGCCAGCAGCTCGTACGGGGAGGCGAACACCGGGGAGCTGTTTTTT.

This clone has a count of ten or more. In this CDR3 the conserved last residue, phenylalanine or tryptophan, is missing, so a read error is likely. The chain is built from TRBV7-2 and TRBJ1-1; 10 bases are shared with TRBD1. Germline V gives CDR1 SGHTA, CDR2 FQGNSA. The CDR3 has 14 residues. V lost 1 base, J lost 11 bases, and 7 bases stayed unmatched. CDR3 sequence: CASSLGGQGLGAFL. The DNA of the CDR3 is TGTGCCAGCAGCTTAGGGGGACAGGGGTTAGGGGCTTTCCTT.

The rearrangement links TRBV7-8 to TRBJ2-6; the D gene could be TRBD1 or TRBD2 (5 bases each). The CDR3 contains 18 residues. V gave up 5 bases and J gave up 0 bases, with 17 bases separating them. CDR1 SGHVS and CDR2 FQNEAQ come from the germline V gene. This CDR3 reads CASSTRDGPSSGANVLTF. CDR3 DNA: TGTGCCAGCAGCACCCGGGACGGACCGAGCTCTGGGGCCAACGTCCTGACTTTC.

The sample holds many counts of this clone. V usage is TRBV18 and J usage is TRBJ2-7, with 15 bases matching TRBD2. The V segment lost 0 bases and the J segment 0 bases; nucleotides outside the gene matches: 9. This CDR3 is built from 20 residues. Germline assignment: CDR1 KGHSH and CDR2 LQKENI. The CDR3 coding sequence is TGTGCCAGCTCACCACCATTTCCGGGACTAGCGGGGGGCCCCTCCTACGAGCAGTACTTC. It encodes CASSPPFPGLAGGPSYEQYF. The full variable domain, its missing parts supplied by reference TRBV18 and TRBJ2-7, is NAGVMQNPRHLVRRRGQEARLRCSPMKGHSHVYWYRQLPEEGLKFMVYLQKENIIDESGMPKERFSAEFPKEGPSILRIQQVVRGDSAAYFCASSPPFPGLAGGPSYEQYFGPGTRLTVT.